Listed here is a single T cell receptor (beta chain). The junction had 5 bases not matched to a gene; V was cut back by 1 base and J by 16 bases. This CDR3 comprises 12 residues. CDR1 is KGHSH, CDR2 LQKENI, per germline. The sample comes from a study of T-cell memory formation after mild COVID-19. Constant-segment primers served in 5'RACE that generated TCR alpha and TCR beta cDNA libraries bearing sample barcodes and UMIs. Each CDR3 protein is one row after TCRdb ran MiXCR on the 5' RACE reads. Here the sample spans about 430,000 distinct CDR3 sequences, more than 20% being singletons. The specimen was PBMCs or a T cell subset sorted from them (not recorded which). The TCR originated in an adult woman who had mild COVID-19 (a few samples of this study predate the infection). Cell type and time point are not known. The chain has TRBV18 and TRBJ2-1, with TRBD2 identical over 9 bases. CDR3 bases: TGTGCCAGCTCACCACTAGCGGGAGTCTCCTTCTTC. Translating gives CASSPLAGVSFF.